The source of this T cell receptor (beta chain) is a study of blood T cell repertoires in COVID-19. Study in general: Some COVID-19 samples were acute and others convalescent; all came from the United States, Italy and Spain. From T cells, B-cell-depleted T cells, or PBMCs came the material, which was cDNA or gDNA.

In the study's own analysis: Reference gene primer amplification gave nucleated cell count estimates. Data came from immunoSEQ multiplex PCR; TCRdb stores just in-frame clones and leaves some out. The V and J calls and clone size were taken over from that table, and D and trimming were inferred from the DNA. Among some 110,000 clones, roughly 85% were seen once, and the ten largest hold over 15%. The V and J ends lost 5 bases and 6 bases respectively, with 13 bases between them. The CDR3 extends over 14 amino acids. In germline, CDR1 is SEHNR, CDR2 FQNEAQ (reference sequence). The sample taken for sequencing was peripheral blood. This clonotype was obtained from a woman aged 80 or older with acute or convalescent COVID-19. This rearrangement joins TRBV7-9 to TRBJ2-2, with D perhaps TRBD1 (6 bases). CDR3 DNA: TGTGCCAGCAGCAAACACAGGGACGCCGGGGAGCTGTTTTTT. This sequence encodes CASSKHRDAGELFF.